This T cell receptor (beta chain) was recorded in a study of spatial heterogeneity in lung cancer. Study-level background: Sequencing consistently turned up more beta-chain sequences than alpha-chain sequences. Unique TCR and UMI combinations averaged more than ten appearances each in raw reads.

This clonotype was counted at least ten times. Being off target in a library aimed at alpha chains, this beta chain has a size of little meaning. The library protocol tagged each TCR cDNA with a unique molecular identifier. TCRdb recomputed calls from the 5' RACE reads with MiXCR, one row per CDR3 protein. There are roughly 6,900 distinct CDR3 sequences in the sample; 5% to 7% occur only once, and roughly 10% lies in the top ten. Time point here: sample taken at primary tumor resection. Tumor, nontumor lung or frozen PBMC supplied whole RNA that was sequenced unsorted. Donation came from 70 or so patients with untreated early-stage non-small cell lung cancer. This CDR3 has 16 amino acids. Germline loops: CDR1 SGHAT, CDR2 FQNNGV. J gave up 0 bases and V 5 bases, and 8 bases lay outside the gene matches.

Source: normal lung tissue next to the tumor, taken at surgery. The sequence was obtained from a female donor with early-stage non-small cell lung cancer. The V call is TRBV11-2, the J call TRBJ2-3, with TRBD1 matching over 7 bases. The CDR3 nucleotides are TGTGCCAGCAGCCCAAGGACAGGCGCTAGCACAGATACGCAGTATTTT. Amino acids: CASSPRTGASTDTQYF. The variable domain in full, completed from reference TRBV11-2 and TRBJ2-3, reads EAGVAQSPRYKIIEKRQSVAFWCNPISGHATLYWYQQILGQGPKLLIQFQNNGVVDDSQLPKDRFSAERLKGVDSTLKIQPAKLEDSAVYLCASSPRTGASTDTQYFGPGTRLTVL.